This T cell receptor (beta chain) was identified during a study of Ad26.COV2.S vaccination and SARS-CoV-2 variants (dated by TCRdb to about 2021). General notes on the study: Vaccine-arm donors were drawn from COV1001, a multicentre, randomized, double-blind, placebo-controlled phase I-IIa trial of Ad26.COV2.S in healthy adults. Dosing of Ad26.COV2.S was intramuscular, at either 5x10^10 or 1x10^11 viral particles, delivered as one shot or as two shots spaced 56 days apart. The specificity and breadth of SARS-CoV-2-reactive T cell receptors after Ad26.COV2.S vaccination were assessed by TCRbeta repertoire sequencing. A total of some 30 samples were included in the TCR-sequenced set, comprising roughly 20 Ad26.COV2.S vaccine recipients, 5 placebo recipients and 8 SARS-CoV-2 convalescent individuals. Trial participants were randomized into five groups of five, in which low-dose or high-dose Ad26.COV2.S was given once or twice, or placebo was given on both occasions. Throughout the experiments and outcome assessment, investigators stayed blinded to trial group allocation. Study-wide conclusions, independent of this receptor: The authors noted that total T cell responses may have been underestimated by the TCR breadth and depth analyses. Comparable non-spike TCR breadth was observed between vaccine and placebo recipients, consistent with only spike being contained in the vaccine. Comparing responses between vaccine doses or regimens was not something the study was powered to do. Higher spike-specific TCR breadth was observed in Ad26.COV2.S recipients than in placebo recipients (P = 0.0014). Substantial breadth of spike-specific CD8+ and CD4+ T cell responses was reported after vaccination.

In regard to this clone: Its cognate antigen has yet to be identified. It has no much larger one-base neighbor in the sample; base qualities were not kept.

The immunoSEQ Assay was used to sequence TCRbeta CDR3 regions. After extraction, genomic DNA underwent amplification by bias-controlled multiplex PCR, followed by high-throughput sequencing. In the source study's methods: To quantify the absolute abundance of every unique TCRbeta CDR3 region, sequences were collapsed and filtered. T cell fraction was estimated by normalization of TCRbeta template counts to usable DNA, with usable DNA being measured through amplification of reference genes present in all nucleated cells. Repertoire TCRs were annotated as SARS-CoV-2-specific when V gene, CDR3 amino acid sequence and J gene were exactly matched to a known reactive TCR set. MIRA supplied the reference SARS-CoV-2 TCR set, which was filtered for enrichment in COVID-19-positive ImmuneCODE repertoires so that public or cross-reactive TCRs were removed. Using the MIRA antigens, annotated TCRs were further analysed by specific ORF or by position within an ORF. Depth was the summed frequency of annotated unique rearrangements, while breadth was defined as annotated unique rearrangements over total unique productive rearrangements. Two-sided Wilcoxon rank-sum tests were applied when comparing TCR breadth between groups. The immuneACCESS repertoire file appears here via TCRdb, limited to in-frame rearrangements. These files lack a portion of the clones; in checked studies, under half of the deficit traces to unresolved V genes, and the cause of the others is not known. V, J and clone size reflect that table, while D and trimming were determined from the DNA. The sample table contains about 440,000 clones; only one count was recorded for about nine tenths of them. In total, the top ten clones hold around 4.5% of the sample.

The treatment or condition tag for this specimen amounts to: some 19 received Ad26.COV2.S at low or high dose, single or two shots; about 5 received placebo; per-sample allocation not given. For vaccine and placebo recipients, the sequenced repertoires came from samples collected on day 63 after the first injection. In Cohort 1b, about 27 adults aged 18-55 years were enrolled at a single site in Boston, USA, between 29 July and 7 August 2020. Ad26.COV2.S consisted of a replication-incompetent adenovirus type 26 vector by which a prefusion-stabilized SARS-CoV-2 spike protein from the original Wuhan strain was expressed. Sequences were derived from peripheral blood, sampled in a trial of Ad26.COV2.S vaccine versus placebo. This sequence was found in a person aged 18 to 59 who received the Ad26.COV2.S COVID-19 vaccine or a placebo.

The CDR3 amino acid sequence is: CASSELASGNLQSTDTQYF. Read as DNA, the sequence is TGTGCCAGCAGTGAATTGGCTAGCGGGAACCTGCAGAGCACAGATACGCAGTATTTT. The rearrangement combines TRBV6-1 with TRBJ2-3, with 9 bases in between that match TRBD2. Reading the germline V gene gives CDR1 MNHNS and CDR2 SASEGT. Its CDR3 holds 19 amino acids, cysteine through phenylalanine. The read is trimmed to its CDR3 DNA, 57 bases read in frame from base 1. Trimming takes 2 bases off V and 0 bases off J; junction bases not matched to a gene: 12.